This record looks at one TCR beta chain sequence and its context. As to time point: newly diagnosed GD, antithyroid drugs for less than 3 months. After RNA was extracted from PBMCs, the TCR library was made from it. CDR3-region Arm-PCR and iRepertoire HTBI primers produced the TCR beta libraries. Each CDR3 protein is one row after TCRdb ran MiXCR on the multiplex PCR reads. The sample comprises about 450,000 distinct CDR3 sequences, 11% to 15% of which are singletons, and approximately 17% rests with the top ten. This sample is drawn from a study of regulatory T cells in long-lasting Graves disease. The sample was also linked to a second study, of T cells in Graves' hyperthyroidism and ophthalmopathy.

The sample here was peripheral blood mononuclear cells (PBMCs), taken at new diagnosis, from a patient treated with antithyroid drugs. The receptor was isolated from a woman between 50 and 59 years old with Graves disease.

The DNA for the CDR3 is TGTGCCAGCAGCCCTTGGACTAGCGGGAGCTCCGGGGAGCTGTTTTTT. It translates to CASSPWTSGSSGELFF. The rearrangement links TRBV7-8 to TRBJ2-2; 13 bases are shared with TRBD2. Trimming at V came to 5 bases and at J to 6 bases, leaving 6 bases not matched to a gene. Germline CDR1 reads SGHVS; CDR2 reads FQNEAQ. This CDR3 has 16 residues.